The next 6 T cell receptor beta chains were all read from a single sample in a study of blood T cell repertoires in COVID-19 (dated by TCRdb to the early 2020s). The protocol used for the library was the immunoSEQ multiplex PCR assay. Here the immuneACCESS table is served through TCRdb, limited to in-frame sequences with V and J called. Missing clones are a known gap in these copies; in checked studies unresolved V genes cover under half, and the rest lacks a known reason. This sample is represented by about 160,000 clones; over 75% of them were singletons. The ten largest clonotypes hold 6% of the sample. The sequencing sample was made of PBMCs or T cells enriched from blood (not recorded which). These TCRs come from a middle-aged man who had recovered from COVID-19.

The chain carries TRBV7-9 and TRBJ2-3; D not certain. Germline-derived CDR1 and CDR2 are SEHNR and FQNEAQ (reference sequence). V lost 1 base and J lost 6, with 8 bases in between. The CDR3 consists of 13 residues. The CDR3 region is CASSLGLVDTQYF. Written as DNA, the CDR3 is TGTGCCAGCAGCTTAGGTCTAGTTGATACGCAGTATTTT.

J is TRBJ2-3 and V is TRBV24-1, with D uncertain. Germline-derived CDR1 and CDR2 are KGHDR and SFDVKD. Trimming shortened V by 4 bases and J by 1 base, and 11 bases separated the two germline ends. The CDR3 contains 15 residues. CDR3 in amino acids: CATSEAASGTDTQYF. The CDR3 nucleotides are TGTGCCACCAGTGAGGCGGCCTCGGGCACAGATACGCAGTATTTT.

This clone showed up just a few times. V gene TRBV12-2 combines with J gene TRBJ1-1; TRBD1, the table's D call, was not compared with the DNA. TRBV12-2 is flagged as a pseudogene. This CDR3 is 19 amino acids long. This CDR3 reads CASRLAGQELWAAMTEAFF. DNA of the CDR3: TGTGCAAGTCGCTTAGCGGGACAGGAACTCTGGGCGGCTATGACTGAAGCTTTCTTT.

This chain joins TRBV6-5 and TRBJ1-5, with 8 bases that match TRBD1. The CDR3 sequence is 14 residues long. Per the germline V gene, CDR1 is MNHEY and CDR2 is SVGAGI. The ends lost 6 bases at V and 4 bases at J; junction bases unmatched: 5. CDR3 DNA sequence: TGTGCCAGCAGCAACAGGGGGTTGAATCAGCCCCAGCATTTT. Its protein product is CASSNRGLNQPQHF.

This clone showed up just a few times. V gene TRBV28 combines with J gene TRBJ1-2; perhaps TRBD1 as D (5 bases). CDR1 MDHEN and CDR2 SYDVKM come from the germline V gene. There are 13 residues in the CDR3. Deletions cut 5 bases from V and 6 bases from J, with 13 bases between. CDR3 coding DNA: TGTGCCAGCAGTGGGGGGGGTATTGATGGCTACACCTTC. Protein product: CASSGGGIDGYTF.

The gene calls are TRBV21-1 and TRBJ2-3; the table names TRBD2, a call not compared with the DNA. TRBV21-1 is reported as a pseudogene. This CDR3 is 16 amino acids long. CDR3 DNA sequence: TGTGCCAGCAGCAAACGGGTGGAGCTCTGCACAGATACGCAGTATTTT. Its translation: CASSKRVELCTDTQYF.